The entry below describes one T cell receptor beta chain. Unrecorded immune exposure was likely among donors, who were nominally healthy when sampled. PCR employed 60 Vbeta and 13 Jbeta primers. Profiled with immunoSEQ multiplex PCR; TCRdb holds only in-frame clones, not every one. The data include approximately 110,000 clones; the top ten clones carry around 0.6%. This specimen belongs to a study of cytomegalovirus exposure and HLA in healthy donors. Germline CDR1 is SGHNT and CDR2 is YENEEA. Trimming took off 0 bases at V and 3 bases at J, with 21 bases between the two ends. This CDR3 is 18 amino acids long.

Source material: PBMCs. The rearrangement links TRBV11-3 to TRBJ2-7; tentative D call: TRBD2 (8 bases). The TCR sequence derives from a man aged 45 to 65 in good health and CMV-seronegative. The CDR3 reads CASSLDRGGGRTNYEQYF. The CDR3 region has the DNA TGTGCCAGCAGCTTAGACAGGGGGGGCGGGAGGACCAACTACGAGCAGTACTTC. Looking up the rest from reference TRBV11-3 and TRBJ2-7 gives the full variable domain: EAGVVQSPRYKIIEKKQPVAFWCNPISGHNTLYWYLQNLGQGPELLIRYENEEAVDDSQLPKDRFSAERLKGVDSTLKIQPAELGDSAVYLCASSLDRGGGRTNYEQYFGPGTRLTVT.